A selection of T cell receptor beta chains follows, all from one sample in a study of PD-1 blockade in classical Hodgkin lymphoma. Only in-frame clones appear in the TCRdb table, and some are missing; sequencing was by immunoSEQ multiplex PCR. The table lists almost 85,000 clones, around 90% of them singletons. The sequences come from peripheral blood mononuclear cells (PBMCs), collected at baseline. The receptors were sampled from a human donor with classical Hodgkin lymphoma. Each CDR3 is given with its conserved first and last residue. Fields, in order: D gene, clone size, V gene, J gene, CDR3 protein, CDR3 DNA. D genes are given only for firm matches. Size tells how often a clone was seen (once, few, many) or the class of an expanded clone, and some rows leave it out.

-	-	TRBV7-2	TRBJ1-1	CASSLGLGGRTEAFF	TGTGCCAGCAGCTTAGGTCTGGGGGGGAGGACTGAAGCTTTCTTT
TRBD1	-	TRBV6-1	TRBJ1-5	CASSEIHRTGNSNQPQHF	TGTGCCAGCAGTGAAATCCACCGGACAGGGAATAGCAATCAGCCCCAGCATTTT
-	-	TRBV7-6	TRBJ2-3	CASSYYDTDTQYF	TGTGCCAGCAGCTACTATGACACAGATACGCAGTATTTT
TRBD2	-	TRBV6-4	TRBJ2-1	CASREFPGLAGGNEQFF	TGTGCCAGCAGAGAATTTCCGGGACTAGCGGGAGGCAATGAGCAGTTCTTC
-	-	TRBV6-5	TRBJ2-1	CASGYPQFF	TGTGCCAGCGGTTACCCTCAGTTCTTC
-	-	TRBV6-1	TRBJ2-1	CASETNNEQFF	TGTGCCAGCGAGACCAACAATGAGCAGTTCTTC
-	-	TRBV10-3	TRBJ2-7	CAISEGQRVVIHEQYF	TGTGCCATCAGTGAGGGTCAACGCGTTGTGATCCACGAGCAGTACTTC
-	-	TRBV28	TRBJ1-2	CASSLCDSVYGYTF	TGTGCCAGCAGTTTATGCGACAGCGTCTATGGCTACACCTTC
-	-	TRBV27	TRBJ1-1	CASSLGTDTTEAFF	TGTGCCAGCAGTTTAGGGACGGATACTACTGAAGCTTTCTTT
-	-	TRBV5-5	TRBJ2-3	CASSLAGGSSQATQYF	TGTGCCAGCAGCTTGGCCGGGGGCTCTAGTCAGGCGACGCAGTATTTT
-	-	TRBV7-9	TRBJ2-7	CASSRGQYEQYF	TGTGCCAGCAGCCGCGGACAGTACGAGCAGTACTTC
-	-	TRBV5-8	TRBJ1-2	CASSRFTGEGNGYTF	TGTGCCAGCAGCCGGTTCACCGGGGAGGGCAATGGCTACACCTTC
-	-	TRBV30	TRBJ2-7	CAWGKDSFYEQYF	TGTGCCTGGGGTAAAGACAGTTTCTACGAGCAGTACTTC
-	-	TRBV6-6	TRBJ1-2	CASSYRQAANYGYTF	TGTGCCAGCAGTTACCGACAGGCGGCTAACTATGGCTACACCTTC
TRBD2	-	TRBV19	TRBJ2-1	CASSRSGGSSYNEQFF	TGTGCCAGTAGTCGTAGCGGGGGTAGCTCCTACAATGAGCAGTTCTTC
-	-	TRBV19	TRBJ2-1	CASSRGGNYNEQFF	TGTGCCAGTAGTCGAGGCGGGAACTACAATGAGCAGTTCTTC
-	-	TRBV18	TRBJ1-2	CASSPLPRTAGVYTF	TGTGCCAGCTCACCACTTCCGCGCACGGCCGGAGTTTACACCTTC
TRBD2	-	TRBV5-6	TRBJ2-1	CASSLDLSGTYNEQFF	TGTGCCAGCAGCTTGGATCTTAGCGGGACCTACAATGAGCAGTTCTTC
-	-	TRBV14	TRBJ1-1	CASSQDLFRGNTEAFF	TGTGCCAGCAGCCAAGATCTTTTTAGGGGGAACACTGAAGCTTTCTTT
-	-	TRBV6-5	TRBJ2-3	CASSFEQETTDTQYF	TGTGCCAGCAGTTTCGAGCAGGAGACCACAGATACGCAGTATTTT
-	-	TRBV28	TRBJ1-1	CASSQARGTEAFF	TGTGCCAGCAGCCAGGCCCGGGGCACTGAAGCTTTCTTT
-	-	TRBV9	TRBJ1-2	CASSVVQAGGGYTF	TGTGCCAGCAGCGTAGTACAGGCTGGTGGTGGCTACACCTTC
TRBD1	-	TRBV7-6	TRBJ1-2	CASSPSRDRSHYGYTF	TGTGCCAGCAGCCCGAGCCGGGACAGGAGTCACTATGGCTACACCTTC
TRBD2	-	TRBV7-2	TRBJ2-2	CASSLSTSGTGELFF	TGTGCCAGCAGCTTGAGTACTAGCGGCACCGGGGAGCTGTTTTTT
-	-	TRBV19	TRBJ1-3	CASGPSTRTGNTIYF	TGTGCCAGTGGGCCCTCGACTCGGACTGGAAACACCATATATTTT
-	-	TRBV5-1	TRBJ2-7	CASSLEAGEPYEQYF	TGCGCCAGCAGCTTGGAGGCAGGGGAGCCCTACGAGCAGTACTTC
-	few	TRBV29-1	TRBJ2-7	CSVEDGSYEQYF	TGCAGCGTTGAAGATGGGAGCTACGAGCAGTACTTC
TRBD1	-	TRBV6-5	TRBJ2-7	CASSNTGAMTYEQYF	TGTGCCAGCAGTAACACAGGGGCCATGACCTACGAGCAGTACTTC
TRBD2	-	TRBV27	TRBJ2-5	CASSQGLATQETQYF	TGTGCCAGCAGCCAGGGACTAGCCACCCAAGAGACCCAGTACTTC
-	-	TRBV5-1	TRBJ2-7	CASSLVVSPYEQYF	TGCGCCAGCAGCTTGGTTGTCAGCCCGTACGAGCAGTACTTC
-	-	TRBV7-9	TRBJ1-2	CASSYPPQGLRDGYTF	TGTGCCAGCAGCTACCCACCTCAGGGGTTAAGAGATGGCTACACCTTC
-	few	TRBV6-5	TRBJ1-1	CASSYLQGNTEAFF	TGTGCCAGCAGTTACTTACAGGGAAACACTGAAGCTTTCTTT
-	-	TRBV30	TRBJ1-5	CAGTSPGPYSNQPQHF	TGTGCCGGGACATCTCCAGGCCCTTATAGCAATCAGCCCCAGCATTTT
-	-	TRBV7-8	TRBJ2-7	CASSLGSYEQYF	TGTGCCAGCAGCTTGGGCTCCTACGAGCAGTACTTC
-	-	TRBV20-1	TRBJ2-5	CSALQETQYF	TGCAGTGCTCTACAAGAGACCCAGTACTTC
TRBD2	once	TRBV30	TRBJ2-1	CAWSIGDYYNEQFF	TGTGCCTGGAGTATAGGGGACTACTACAATGAGCAGTTCTTC